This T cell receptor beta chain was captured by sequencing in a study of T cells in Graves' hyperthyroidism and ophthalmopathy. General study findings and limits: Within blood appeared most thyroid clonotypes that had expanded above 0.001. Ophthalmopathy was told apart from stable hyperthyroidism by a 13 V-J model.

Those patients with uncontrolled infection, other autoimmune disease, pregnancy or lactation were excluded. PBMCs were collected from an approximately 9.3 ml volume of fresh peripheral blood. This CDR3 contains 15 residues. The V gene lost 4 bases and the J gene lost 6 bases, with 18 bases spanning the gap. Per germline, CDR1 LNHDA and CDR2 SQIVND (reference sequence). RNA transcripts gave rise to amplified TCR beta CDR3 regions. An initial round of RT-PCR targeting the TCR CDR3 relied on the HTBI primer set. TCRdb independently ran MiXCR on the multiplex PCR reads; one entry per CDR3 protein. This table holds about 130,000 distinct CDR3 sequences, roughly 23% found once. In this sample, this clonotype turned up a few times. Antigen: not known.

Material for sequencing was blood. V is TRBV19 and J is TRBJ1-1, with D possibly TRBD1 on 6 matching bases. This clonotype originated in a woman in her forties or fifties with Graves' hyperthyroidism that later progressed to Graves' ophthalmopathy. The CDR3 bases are TGTGCCAGTAGTAACCAGGGGAGTAAGAGGGCTGAAGCTTTCTTT. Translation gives CASSNQGSKRAEAFF.